A selection of T cell receptor beta chains follows, all from one sample in a study of post-analysis software for immune sequencing data. TCRdb reprocessed the PCR reads with MiXCR, giving one entry per CDR3 protein. Among over 700,000 distinct CDR3 sequences listed, roughly 29% were seen once. Sequenced sample: blood. The receptor set was obtained from a girl aged 5 to 17 with multiple sclerosis. The CDR3 runs from the conserved cysteine through the conserved F or W. The D gene is left open where the match is weak. Expanded clones are given a class, and other clones once, few, many or no size at all.

j_gene: TRBJ2-7; v_gene: TRBV27; abundance: NA; d_gene: NA; CDR3aa: CASSEGPRRTYEQYF; CDR3nt: TGTGCCAGCAGCGAAGGCCCGCGGAGAACCTACGAGCAGTACTTC
j_gene: TRBJ2-1; v_gene: TRBV29-1; abundance: NA; d_gene: TRBD1; CDR3aa: CSVDETGNEQFF; CDR3nt: TGCAGCGTTGACGAGACAGGGAATGAGCAGTTCTTC
j_gene: TRBJ2-6; v_gene: TRBV25-1; abundance: many; d_gene: NA; CDR3aa: CASSGGSGANVLTF; CDR3nt: TGTGCCAGCAGTGGCGGGTCTGGGGCCAACGTCCTGACTTTC
j_gene: TRBJ2-1; v_gene: TRBV6-2/TRBV6-3; abundance: NA; d_gene: NA; CDR3aa: CASSYSRSWQAHYEQFF; CDR3nt: TGTGCCAGCAGTTACTCGAGATCGTGGCAGGCGCACTACGAGCAGTTCTTC
j_gene: TRBJ2-3; v_gene: TRBV27; abundance: NA; d_gene: TRBD2; CDR3aa: CASSGLVSDTQYF; CDR3nt: TGTGCCAGCAGTGGACTAGTCTCAGATACGCAGTATTTT
j_gene: TRBJ1-4; v_gene: TRBV2; abundance: NA; d_gene: NA; CDR3aa: CASIRDLPGNEKLFF; CDR3nt: TGTGCCAGCATCCGGGACTTGCCAGGAAATGAAAAACTGTTTTTT
j_gene: TRBJ2-7; v_gene: TRBV15; abundance: few; d_gene: TRBD1; CDR3aa: CATSRGRGKSYEQYF; CDR3nt: TGTGCCACCAGCAGAGGCAGGGGGAAATCCTACGAGCAGTACTTC
j_gene: TRBJ1-2; v_gene: TRBV9; abundance: NA; d_gene: TRBD1; CDR3aa: CASSGNPTGDYGYTF; CDR3nt: TGTGCCAGCAGCGGCAACCCGACAGGGGACTATGGCTACACCTTC
j_gene: TRBJ1-2; v_gene: TRBV10-3; abundance: many; d_gene: TRBD1; CDR3aa: CAISEGHRGNYGYTF; CDR3nt: TGTGCCATCAGCGAGGGCCACAGGGGTAACTATGGCTACACCTTC
j_gene: TRBJ2-3; v_gene: TRBV12-3/TRBV12-4; abundance: few; d_gene: TRBD2; CDR3aa: CASSRSGGKDTQYF; CDR3nt: TGTGCCAGCAGTCGTAGCGGGGGCAAAGATACGCAGTATTTT
j_gene: TRBJ1-2; v_gene: TRBV7-9; abundance: NA; d_gene: NA; CDR3aa: CASSPRRGPEGGYTF; CDR3nt: TGTGCCAGCAGCCCACGTCGGGGGCCCGAGGGTGGCTACACCTTC
j_gene: TRBJ1-2; v_gene: TRBV27; abundance: NA; d_gene: NA; CDR3aa: CASSYRNGANYGYTF; CDR3nt: TGTGCCAGCAGTTACCGAAACGGAGCTAACTATGGCTACACCTTC
j_gene: TRBJ1-2; v_gene: TRBV7-9; abundance: NA; d_gene: NA; CDR3aa: CASSLNGGNGYTF; CDR3nt: TGTGCCAGCAGCTTGAACGGGGGAAACGGCTACACCTTC
j_gene: TRBJ2-5; v_gene: TRBV18; abundance: NA; d_gene: NA; CDR3aa: CASSPPDRLGTQYF; CDR3nt: TGTGCCAGCTCACCGCCGGACAGACTGGGGACCCAGTACTTC
j_gene: TRBJ1-6; v_gene: TRBV5-1; abundance: NA; d_gene: TRBD1; CDR3aa: CASSRDSPNSPLHF; CDR3nt: TGCGCCAGCAGCCGGGACAGCCCTAATTCACCCCTCCACTTT
j_gene: TRBJ1-1; v_gene: TRBV7-9; abundance: NA; d_gene: NA; CDR3aa: CASSLRTPMNTEAFF; CDR3nt: TGTGCCAGCAGCTTAAGGACACCAATGAACACTGAAGCTTTCTTT
j_gene: TRBJ1-4; v_gene: TRBV11-2; abundance: few; d_gene: NA; CDR3aa: CASSTQSRGNEKLFF; CDR3nt: TGTGCCAGCAGCACCCAATCGCGGGGGAATGAAAAACTGTTTTTT
j_gene: TRBJ1-2; v_gene: TRBV20-1; abundance: NA; d_gene: TRBD1; CDR3aa: CSASRTGCDGYTF; CDR3nt: TGCAGTGCTTCGCGGACAGGGTGTGATGGCTACACCTTC
j_gene: TRBJ1-2; v_gene: TRBV29-1; abundance: few; d_gene: NA; CDR3aa: CSVSGTWGYTF; CDR3nt: TGCAGCGTCTCCGGGACGTGGGGCTACACCTTC
j_gene: TRBJ2-7; v_gene: TRBV20-1; abundance: NA; d_gene: TRBD1; CDR3aa: CSANEAHRGLFYEQYF; CDR3nt: TGCAGTGCTAATGAAGCTCACAGGGGCCTGTTCTACGAGCAGTACTTC
j_gene: TRBJ1-1; v_gene: TRBV10-3; abundance: NA; d_gene: NA; CDR3aa: CAADNREGTEAFF; CDR3nt: TGTGCCGCAGATAACAGGGAGGGTACTGAAGCTTTCTTT
j_gene: TRBJ2-3; v_gene: TRBV12-3/TRBV12-4; abundance: many; d_gene: TRBD2; CDR3aa: CASGTSGTDTQYF; CDR3nt: TGTGCCAGCGGGACTAGCGGCACAGATACGCAGTATTTT
j_gene: TRBJ2-2; v_gene: TRBV5-1; abundance: NA; d_gene: NA; CDR3aa: CASSLARVDTGELFF; CDR3nt: TGCGCCAGCAGCTTGGCCCGGGTTGACACCGGGGAGCTGTTTTTT
j_gene: TRBJ2-1; v_gene: TRBV5-1; abundance: many; d_gene: TRBD1; CDR3aa: CASSLAQTGDGEQFF; CDR3nt: TGCGCCAGCAGCTTGGCACAGACAGGGGATGGCGAGCAGTTCTTC
j_gene: TRBJ2-1; v_gene: TRBV4-3; abundance: few; d_gene: NA; CDR3aa: CASSQGLVDEQFF; CDR3nt: TGCGCCAGCAGCCAGGGACTGGTTGATGAGCAGTTCTTC
j_gene: TRBJ1-5; v_gene: TRBV28; abundance: few; d_gene: TRBD1; CDR3aa: CASSLSGQGGQPQHF; CDR3nt: TGTGCCAGCAGTTTATCAGGACAGGGCGGCCAGCCCCAGCATTTT
j_gene: TRBJ1-4; v_gene: TRBV4-1; abundance: NA; d_gene: NA; CDR3aa: CASSQDGGGGKLFF; CDR3nt: TGCGCCAGCAGCCAAGATGGGGGGGGTGGGAAACTGTTTTTT
j_gene: TRBJ2-5; v_gene: TRBV7-8; abundance: NA; d_gene: TRBD2; CDR3aa: CASCGVAGPQETQYF; CDR3nt: TGTGCCAGCTGCGGCGTAGCGGGGCCCCAAGAGACCCAGTACTTC
j_gene: TRBJ2-3; v_gene: TRBV4-3; abundance: few; d_gene: NA; CDR3aa: CASSQGPGGDTQYF; CDR3nt: TGCGCCAGCAGCCAAGGGCCCGGGGGAGATACGCAGTATTTT
j_gene: TRBJ2-1; v_gene: TRBV15; abundance: few; d_gene: TRBD2; CDR3aa: CATSWASGTYNEQFF; CDR3nt: TGTGCCACCAGCTGGGCTAGCGGGACCTACAATGAGCAGTTCTTC
j_gene: TRBJ2-1; v_gene: TRBV6-5; abundance: NA; d_gene: NA; CDR3aa: CASSYIWDTYNEQFF; CDR3nt: TGTGCCAGCAGTTACATTTGGGACACTTACAATGAGCAGTTCTTC
j_gene: TRBJ2-4; v_gene: TRBV7-9; abundance: NA; d_gene: TRBD2; CDR3aa: CASSVPPWTSGDLRKNIQYF; CDR3nt: TGTGCCAGCAGCGTCCCCCCATGGACTAGCGGGGACCTCCGCAAAAACATTCAGTACTTC
j_gene: TRBJ2-1; v_gene: TRBV6-5; abundance: NA; d_gene: TRBD2; CDR3aa: CASNLRLAHHGEQFF; CDR3nt: TGTGCCAGCAACCTGCGACTAGCGCATCACGGTGAGCAGTTCTTC
j_gene: TRBJ1-5; v_gene: TRBV4-1; abundance: NA; d_gene: NA; CDR3aa: CASSQEWGGSNQPQHF; CDR3nt: TGCGCCAGCAGCCAAGAATGGGGTGGAAGCAATCAGCCCCAGCATTTT
j_gene: TRBJ2-5; v_gene: TRBV18; abundance: NA; d_gene: NA; CDR3aa: CASSPRTAEETQYF; CDR3nt: TGTGCCAGCTCGCCCCGGACAGCTGAAGAGACCCAGTACTTC
j_gene: TRBJ2-5; v_gene: TRBV7-9; abundance: NA; d_gene: TRBD2; CDR3aa: CASTGTSGEETQYF; CDR3nt: TGTGCCAGCACCGGGACTAGCGGGGAAGAGACCCAGTACTTC
j_gene: TRBJ1-1; v_gene: TRBV20-1; abundance: NA; d_gene: NA; CDR3aa: CSASPDMGSPEAFF; CDR3nt: TGCAGTGCTTCCCCCGACATGGGGAGTCCTGAAGCTTTCTTT
j_gene: TRBJ2-1; v_gene: TRBV3-1; abundance: NA; d_gene: NA; CDR3aa: CASSQGRNYNEQFF; CDR3nt: TGTGCCAGCAGCCAGGGGAGGAACTACAATGAGCAGTTCTTC
j_gene: TRBJ2-3; v_gene: TRBV5-1; abundance: few; d_gene: NA; CDR3aa: CASSMSLPTDTQYF; CDR3nt: TGCGCCAGCAGCATGAGCCTTCCCACAGATACGCAGTATTTT
j_gene: TRBJ2-3; v_gene: TRBV6-2/TRBV6-3; abundance: few; d_gene: NA; CDR3aa: CASSYGRLADTQYF; CDR3nt: TGTGCCAGCAGTTACGGACGGTTGGCAGATACGCAGTATTTT
j_gene: TRBJ2-7; v_gene: TRBV20-1; abundance: few; d_gene: TRBD1; CDR3aa: CSALTDRDSYEQYF; CDR3nt: TGCAGTGCCCTAACGGACAGGGACTCCTACGAGCAGTACTTC
j_gene: TRBJ2-2; v_gene: TRBV29-1; abundance: NA; d_gene: NA; CDR3aa: CSVSTNVFPGELFF; CDR3nt: TGCAGCGTTTCCACAAACGTTTTCCCCGGGGAGCTGTTTTTT
j_gene: TRBJ2-1; v_gene: TRBV29-1; abundance: NA; d_gene: TRBD2; CDR3aa: CNTWGGNNEQFF; CDR3nt: TGCAACACCTGGGGGGGAAACAATGAGCAGTTCTTC
j_gene: TRBJ1-3; v_gene: TRBV7-2; abundance: few; d_gene: NA; CDR3aa: CASSLSGPGNTIYF; CDR3nt: TGTGCCAGCAGCTTATCAGGGCCTGGAAACACCATATATTTT
j_gene: TRBJ1-2; v_gene: TRBV3-1; abundance: NA; d_gene: NA; CDR3aa: CASSHVADYGYTF; CDR3nt: TGTGCCAGCAGCCACGTCGCAGACTATGGCTACACCTTC
j_gene: TRBJ2-1; v_gene: TRBV6-5; abundance: many; d_gene: TRBD1; CDR3aa: CASRRQGADRNEQFF; CDR3nt: TGTGCCAGCAGAAGACAGGGGGCTGATAGGAATGAGCAGTTCTTC
j_gene: TRBJ2-7; v_gene: TRBV20-1; abundance: NA; d_gene: NA; CDR3aa: CSARDSTGSPYEQYF; CDR3nt: TGCAGTGCTAGAGATTCGACGGGATCGCCCTACGAGCAGTACTTC
j_gene: TRBJ2-5; v_gene: TRBV5-1; abundance: few; d_gene: NA; CDR3aa: CASSPGALWETQYF; CDR3nt: TGCGCCAGCAGCCCGGGGGCGCTATGGGAGACCCAGTACTTC
j_gene: TRBJ2-1; v_gene: TRBV10-3; abundance: NA; d_gene: NA; CDR3aa: CAISNTVTYNEQFF; CDR3nt: TGTGCCATCAGTAACACAGTAACCTACAATGAGCAGTTCTTC
j_gene: TRBJ2-1; v_gene: TRBV7-9; abundance: NA; d_gene: NA; CDR3aa: CASRQWGVEQFF; CDR3nt: TGTGCCAGCAGACAGTGGGGGGTTGAGCAGTTCTTC
j_gene: TRBJ1-2; v_gene: TRBV20-1; abundance: NA; d_gene: TRBD1; CDR3aa: CSAKDRGGYGYTF; CDR3nt: TGCAGTGCCAAAGACAGGGGCGGGTATGGCTACACCTTC
j_gene: TRBJ1-5; v_gene: TRBV10-3; abundance: NA; d_gene: NA; CDR3aa: CATSPTGPGEHVNQPQHF; CDR3nt: TGTGCCACCTCACCTACGGGTCCGGGGGAACATGTGAATCAGCCCCAGCATTTT
j_gene: TRBJ2-2; v_gene: TRBV10-1; abundance: NA; d_gene: NA; CDR3aa: CASSESVGANTGELFF; CDR3nt: TGCGCCAGCAGTGAGTCGGTAGGGGCGAACACCGGGGAGCTGTTTTTT
j_gene: TRBJ2-5; v_gene: TRBV29-1; abundance: many; d_gene: TRBD1; CDR3aa: CSSGQQETQYF; CDR3nt: TGCAGCTCGGGACAGCAAGAGACCCAGTACTTC
j_gene: TRBJ2-5; v_gene: TRBV10-3; abundance: few; d_gene: NA; CDR3aa: CAIRDPQETQYF; CDR3nt: TGTGCCATCAGGGACCCCCAAGAGACCCAGTACTTC
j_gene: TRBJ1-1; v_gene: TRBV20-1; abundance: few; d_gene: TRBD1; CDR3aa: CSAPTTGQNTEAFF; CDR3nt: TGCAGTGCTCCTACGACAGGGCAGAACACTGAAGCTTTCTTT
j_gene: TRBJ1-5; v_gene: TRBV7-2; abundance: NA; d_gene: NA; CDR3aa: CASSLQAYQPQHF; CDR3nt: TGTGCCAGCAGCCTACAGGCCTATCAGCCCCAGCATTTT
j_gene: TRBJ2-7; v_gene: TRBV6-5; abundance: NA; d_gene: TRBD1; CDR3aa: CASSSPGQGGYYEQYF; CDR3nt: TGTGCCAGCAGTTCTCCGGGACAGGGGGGATACTACGAGCAGTACTTC
j_gene: TRBJ2-7; v_gene: TRBV24-1; abundance: few; d_gene: NA; CDR3aa: CATSQTGVYEQYF; CDR3nt: TGTGCCACCAGTCAGACGGGAGTCTACGAGCAGTACTTC